Each of the 13 T cell receptor beta chains below was sequenced from the same sample in a study of blood T cell repertoires in COVID-19. Sequencing was performed with immunoSEQ multiplex PCR; in TCRdb, only in-frame clones are kept and a portion is missing. The sample holds fewer than 350,000 clones, about 86% seen once. Material: peripheral blood. The receptors originated from a woman younger than 45 with COVID-19, enrolled during active disease.

The V call is TRBV6-5, the J call TRBJ1-1, with 9 bases lining up with TRBD1. Germline-derived CDR1 and CDR2 are MNHEY and SVGAGI. V shed 3 bases and J 4 bases; nucleotides not matched to a gene: 6. CDR3 length equals 15 residues. CDR3 bases: TGTGCCAGCAGTTATCGGACAGGGGCGGCCACTGAAGCTTTCTTT. Residues: CASSYRTGAATEAFF.

CDR3 sequence (DNA): TGTGCCAGTAGCTTCTCGGGGAATCAGCCCCAGCATTTT. Residues: CASSFSGNQPQHF. V gene TRBV19 combines with J gene TRBJ1-5; no definite D call. The V end was cut by 6 bases, the J end by 4 bases, with 10 bases between. The CDR3 runs to 13 residues. The germline V gene has CDR1 LNHDA and CDR2 SQIVND (reference sequence).

The J gene is TRBJ2-7, the V gene TRBV11-3, with TRBD1 matching 9 bases. There are 12 residues in the CDR3. With 9 bases clipped from V and 3 bases from J, the junction kept 3 bases outside the gene matches. Per the germline V gene, CDR1 is SGHNT and CDR2 is YENEEA. CDR3 protein: CASSDRGYEQYF. DNA for the CDR3: TGTGCCAGTTCGGACAGGGGCTACGAGCAGTACTTC.

The chain carries TRBV6-6 and TRBJ2-2; D is unclear. Germline-derived CDR1 and CDR2 are MNHNY and SVGAGI (reference sequence). V lost 6 bases, J lost 4 bases, and 18 bases lay in between. The CDR3 contains 16 residues. The CDR3 nucleotides read TGTGCCAGCAGCCTCCACGAGACGATAGCCACCGGGGAGCTGTTTTTT. Translated: CASSLHETIATGELFF.

The chain joins TRBV5-1 to TRBJ2-3, with D possibly being TRBD2 (5 bases). The CDR3 runs 15 residues. Trimming removed 6 bases at V and 4 bases at J, with 18 bases between. Germline CDR1 SGHRS, CDR2 YFSETQ. CDR3 nucleotides: TGCGCCAGCACCCCTGTTTCGGGGTCATCAGATACGCAGTATTTT. It is translated as CASTPVSGSSDTQYF.

The chain uses TRBV11-2 and TRBJ2-1; 8 bases agree with TRBD1. The CDR3 has 14 amino acids. Trimming removed 5 bases from V and 4 bases from J; junction bases left unmatched: 4. Germline CDR1 is SGHAT and CDR2 is FQNNGV. The CDR3 region is CASSRDRRYNEQFF. The CDR3 bases are TGTGCCAGCAGCCGGGACAGGAGATACAATGAGCAGTTCTTC.

The J gene is TRBJ2-3, the V gene TRBV5-4; 9 nucleotides align to TRBD2. Germline CDR1 and CDR2: SGHNT and YYREEE (reference sequence). The trim removed 4 bases at V and 2 bases at J, leaving 11 bases unmatched. The CDR3 consists of 17 residues. CDR3 residues: CASSLAGAGGFTDTQYF. In DNA, the CDR3 is TGTGCCAGCAGCCTGGCGGGAGCGGGGGGCTTCACAGATACGCAGTATTTT.

The chain is built from TRBV6-5 and TRBJ2-7; 8 bases are shared with TRBD1. The CDR3 spans 14 residues. Per the germline V gene, CDR1 is MNHEY and CDR2 is SVGAGI. V was pared by 6 bases and J by 7 bases, with 11 bases of the junction left unmatched. CDR3 amino acids: CASSRTRGLGEQYF. In DNA form, the CDR3 reads TGTGCCAGCAGCCGAACCAGGGGGCTCGGGGAGCAGTACTTC.

The genes are TRBV5-1 and TRBJ1-2; 10 positions agree with TRBD1. Germline CDR1 SGHRS, CDR2 YFSETQ. The CDR3 consists of 14 residues. V shed 4 bases, J shed 5 bases, and the junction held 5 bases outside the gene matches. The CDR3 DNA follows: TGCGCCAGCAGCACAGGACAGGGGGTATATGGCTACACCTTC. It specifies CASSTGQGVYGYTF.

The chain links TRBV6-5 to TRBJ2-1; weak D call: TRBD2 (5 bases). Germline-derived CDR1 and CDR2 are MNHEY and SVGAGI. CDR3 length equals 14 residues. V was clipped by 9 bases and J by 0 bases, with 12 bases between them. CDR3 DNA: TGTGCCAGTACTCCGGACTCCTCCTACAATGAGCAGTTCTTC. It yields the protein CASTPDSSYNEQFF.

The rearrangement joins TRBV5-1 to TRBJ2-7; 9 bases line up with TRBD1. V was clipped by 4 bases and J by 3 bases; unmatched bases: 8. Germline lookup yields CDR1 SGHRS and CDR2 YFSETQ. This CDR3 contains 15 residues. The CDR3 DNA sequence: TGCGCCAGCAGCAGAACCGGGACAGGGCACTACGAGCAGTACTTC. Protein sequence: CASSRTGTGHYEQYF. Full variable domain (rest looked up from reference TRBV5-1 and TRBJ2-7): KAGVTQTPRYLIKTRGQQVTLSCSPISGHRSVSWYQQTPGQGLQFLFEYFSETQRNKGNFPGRFSGRQFSNSRSEMNVSTLELGDSALYLCASSRTGTGHYEQYFGPGTRLTVT.

J is TRBJ2-7 and V is TRBV19, with unresolved D. V was clipped by 4 bases and J by 4 bases, with 5 bases between them. Germline V lookup: CDR1 LNHDA, CDR2 SQIVND (reference sequence). This CDR3 is 11 amino acids long. Written as DNA, the CDR3 is TGTGCCAGTAGTACAGGTTACGAGCAGTACTTC. Translating gives CASSTGYEQYF.

The V call is TRBV6-5, the J call TRBJ2-3; D is perhaps TRBD1 (6 bases). The CDR3 spans 15 residues. V was clipped by 6 bases and J by 2 bases, with 15 bases between them. In germline, CDR1 is MNHEY, CDR2 SVGAGI. CDR3 nucleotide sequence: TGTGCCAGCAGCGTCCGGGACAAATTCACAGATACGCAGTATTTT. Amino acid sequence: CASSVRDKFTDTQYF.